This T cell receptor beta chain stems from a study of T cells after somatic rescue of genetic block. The CDR3 consists of 16 residues. V shed 3 bases, J shed 3 bases, and the junction held 11 bases outside the gene matches. Germline CDR1 is KGHSH and CDR2 is LQKENI. Clones were read by immunoSEQ multiplex PCR, and TCRdb kept only the in-frame ones, dropping some. The sample yields about 12,000 clones, under 85% seen once. The J gene is TRBJ2-7, the V gene TRBV18; 7 nucleotides line up with TRBD1. This clonotype originated in a boy aged 10-17 years. Material: peripheral blood mononuclear cells (PBMCs). The CDR3 here is CASSPRSDRRIYEQYF. DNA of the CDR3: TGTGCCAGCTCACCCCGTTCGGACAGGAGGATCTACGAGCAGTACTTC.